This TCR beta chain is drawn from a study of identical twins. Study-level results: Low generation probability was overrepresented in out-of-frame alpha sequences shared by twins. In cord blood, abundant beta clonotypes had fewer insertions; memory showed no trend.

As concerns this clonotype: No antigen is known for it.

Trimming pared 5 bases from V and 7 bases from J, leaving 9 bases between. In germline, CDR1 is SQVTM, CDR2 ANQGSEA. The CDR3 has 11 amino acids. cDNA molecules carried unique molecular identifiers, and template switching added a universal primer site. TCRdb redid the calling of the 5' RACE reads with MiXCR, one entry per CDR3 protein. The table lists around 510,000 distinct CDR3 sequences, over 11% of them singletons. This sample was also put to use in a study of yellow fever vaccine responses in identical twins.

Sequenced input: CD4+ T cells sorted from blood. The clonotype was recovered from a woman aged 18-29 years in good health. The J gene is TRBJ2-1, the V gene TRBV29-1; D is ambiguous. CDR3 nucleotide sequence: TGCAGCGTTCGCCTCCTTAATGAGCAGTTCTTC. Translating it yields CSVRLLNEQFF.